These T cell receptor beta chains were read from a single sample in a study of human T cells and chemical hapten exposure. MiXCR, applied by TCRdb to the RACE reads, yields one record per CDR3 protein. The sample lists roughly 98,000 distinct CDR3 sequences; about an eighth were seen once. The sample here was whole blood, taken in connection with sensitization to the hapten diphenylcyclopropenone (DPC). Source of these receptors: a woman in her thirties or forties with alopecia areata. Some clones in this sample may be carry-over from other donors' samples. The CDR3 runs from the conserved cysteine through the conserved F or W. A D gene is named only where the DNA matches it firmly. Part of the rows lack a size; the others show once, few, many or a class for expanded clones.

DNA | CDR3 | J | V | D | size
TGTGCCAGCAGCTCCTTAGCGGGAGGAACAGATACGCAGTATTTT | CASSSLAGGTDTQYF | TRBJ2-3 | TRBV7-8 | TRBD2 | many
TGTGCCAGTCGGGACAGGTTTATCGACGAGCAGTACTTC | CASRDRFIDEQYF | TRBJ2-7 | TRBV28 | TRBD1 | NA
TGTGCCAGCAGTTTATTCACAGGGGGGGGCACTGAAGCTTTCTTT | CASSLFTGGGTEAFF | TRBJ1-1 | TRBV12-3/TRBV12-4 | TRBD1 | NA
TGTGCCAGCAGCCCTTCCGGGGGTGCGGGCAATCAGCCCCAGCATTTT | CASSPSGGAGNQPQHF | TRBJ1-5 | TRBV7-9 | NA | many
TGTGCCAGCTCACCTCCGCGGACAGGGGCCTACGAGCAGTACTTC | CASSPPRTGAYEQYF | TRBJ2-7 | TRBV18 | TRBD1 | few
TGTGCCAGCAGTATCAGGGTAGGCACTGAAGCTTTCTTT | CASSIRVGTEAFF | TRBJ1-1 | TRBV27 | NA | NA
TGCGCCAGCAGCCCGCAGGCGGGGGGACTCGATACGCAGTATTTT | CASSPQAGGLDTQYF | TRBJ2-3 | TRBV4-1 | TRBD2 | NA
TGCAGCGTTGAATCCCCTGGGGGGACAGATACGCAGTATTTT | CSVESPGGTDTQYF | TRBJ2-3 | TRBV29-1 | NA | few
TGCAGCGTTCTTCGAGATACGCAGTATTTT | CSVLRDTQYF | TRBJ2-3 | TRBV29-1 | NA | few
TGCGCCAGCAGCTTCGGGACTAGCGGTTACAATGAGCAGTTCTTC | CASSFGTSGYNEQFF | TRBJ2-1 | TRBV5-1 | TRBD2 | many
TGTGCCAGCAGAAGCGGACAGGGGGCGAACACTGAAGCTTTCTTT | CASRSGQGANTEAFF | TRBJ1-1 | TRBV28 | TRBD1 | few
TGTGCCAGCAGCCCGACCCTCAGTTCACCCCTCCACTTT | CASSPTLSSPLHF | TRBJ1-6 | TRBV9 | NA | NA
TGTGCCAGCAGTTTATGGAAACCCGGGACCAGGAGTGTACACGAGCAGTACTTC | CASSLWKPGTRSVHEQYF | TRBJ2-7 | TRBV28 | NA | NA
TGCAGTGCTAACAGGGCAGGCGGGGAGCTGTTTTTT | CSANRAGGELFF | TRBJ2-2 | TRBV20-1 | NA | NA
TGTGCCAGCTCACCTCGTTCGGGGCAGGGCTATGGCTACACCTTC | CASSPRSGQGYGYTF | TRBJ1-2 | TRBV18 | NA | NA
TGCAGTGCTAGCCGAGGCAGAGCCCTCGGAGCGTACAACTCCTACGAGCAGTACTTC | CSASRGRALGAYNSYEQYF | TRBJ2-7 | TRBV20-1 | NA | few
TGTGCCAGCAGCGCGGACTTGCGAACGCAGTATTTT | CASSADLRTQYF | TRBJ2-3 | TRBV9 | NA | NA